Listed below are T cell receptor beta chains from one sample, sequenced in a study of T cell therapy after organ transplantation. Their specific antigens are unknown. Sequenced by immunoSEQ multiplex PCR; TCRdb stores in-frame clones only, minus some. The sample holds 20,000 or so clones, around 82% seen once. The sequenced sample was CD8+ T cells from blood, obtained after autologous CMV-specific T cell therapy. These TCRs come from a human patient who had received a solid organ transplant and had CMV disease. Some T cells may be graft donor cells. Each CDR3 is given with its conserved first and last residue. Fields, in order: D gene, clone size, V gene, J gene, CDR3 DNA, CDR3 protein. The D gene is left open where the match is weak. Some rows have no size entry. The others give once, few or many, or a class for an expanded clone.

d_call: TRBD2
clone_size: .
v_call: TRBV2
j_call: TRBJ2-3
cdr3_nt: TGTGCCAGCAGTGCGGGACTAGCGGAGTTCACAGATACGCAGTATTTT
cdr3_aa: CASSAGLAEFTDTQYF

d_call: .
clone_size: .
v_call: TRBV4-1
j_call: TRBJ2-2
cdr3_nt: TGCGCCAGCAGCCGCACAACAGGGACCGGGGAGCTGTTTTTT
cdr3_aa: CASSRTTGTGELFF

d_call: .
clone_size: .
v_call: TRBV7-9
j_call: TRBJ1-6
cdr3_nt: TGTGCCAGCAGCTTAGTTCGGACAGCAAATTCACCCCTCCACTTT
cdr3_aa: CASSLVRTANSPLHF

d_call: .
clone_size: medium-sized
v_call: TRBV6-5
j_call: TRBJ2-6
cdr3_nt: TGTGCCACAAACCGGGACGGAAATGGGGCCAACGTCCTGACTTTC
cdr3_aa: CATNRDGNGANVLTF

d_call: .
clone_size: .
v_call: TRBV6-5
j_call: TRBJ2-7
cdr3_nt: TGTGCCAGCAGAAACAGCTACGAGCAGTACTTC
cdr3_aa: CASRNSYEQYF

d_call: .
clone_size: .
v_call: TRBV13
j_call: TRBJ2-3
cdr3_nt: TGTGCCAGCAGGCTAGTGGGGGCGCTGACAGATACGCAGTATTTT
cdr3_aa: CASRLVGALTDTQYF

d_call: .
clone_size: .
v_call: TRBV28
j_call: TRBJ1-3
cdr3_nt: TGTGCCAGCAGTCCCCGCTCCTTCGGAACTGGAAACACCATATATTTT
cdr3_aa: CASSPRSFGTGNTIYF

d_call: .
clone_size: .
v_call: TRBV28
j_call: TRBJ2-7
cdr3_nt: TGTGCCAGCAGTTTAGAGTATTACGAGCAGTACTTC
cdr3_aa: CASSLEYYEQYF

d_call: TRBD1
clone_size: .
v_call: TRBV6-1
j_call: TRBJ1-2
cdr3_nt: TGTGCCAGCAGTGAAACAGGGGGCGTCTATGGCTACACCTTC
cdr3_aa: CASSETGGVYGYTF

d_call: TRBD2
clone_size: .
v_call: TRBV27
j_call: TRBJ2-1
cdr3_nt: TGTGCCAGCAGACTAGCGGAAAACGAGCAGTTCTTC
cdr3_aa: CASRLAENEQFF

d_call: .
clone_size: once
v_call: TRBV13
j_call: TRBJ2-3
cdr3_nt: TGTGCCAGCAGCTTAGTCGGGATGGGCCCTAGCACAGATACGCAGTATTTT
cdr3_aa: CASSLVGMGPSTDTQYF

d_call: .
clone_size: .
v_call: TRBV7-2
j_call: TRBJ1-1
cdr3_nt: TGTGCCAGCAGCTTACCAGGGGACGGCACTGAAGCTTTCTTT
cdr3_aa: CASSLPGDGTEAFF

d_call: TRBD1
clone_size: .
v_call: TRBV7-9
j_call: TRBJ1-1
cdr3_nt: TGCGCCAGCAGCCCATGGGGGACAGGGGACTTGAACACTGAAGCTTTCTTT
cdr3_aa: CASSPWGTGDLNTEAFF

d_call: TRBD2
clone_size: .
v_call: TRBV7-8
j_call: TRBJ2-1
cdr3_nt: TGTGCCAGCAAAATTAGGGCGGGAGAGGGTGAGCAGTTCTTC
cdr3_aa: CASKIRAGEGEQFF

d_call: .
clone_size: .
v_call: TRBV9
j_call: TRBJ2-6
cdr3_nt: TGTGCCAGCAGCGTATCGGGACGGATCTCTGGGGCCAACGTCCTGACTTTC
cdr3_aa: CASSVSGRISGANVLTF

d_call: .
clone_size: .
v_call: TRBV5-6
j_call: TRBJ1-2
cdr3_nt: TGTGCCAGCAGCCTGGGACGGAACTATGGCTACACCTTC
cdr3_aa: CASSLGRNYGYTF

d_call: .
clone_size: .
v_call: TRBV5-4
j_call: TRBJ1-2
cdr3_nt: TGTGCCAGCAGCTTTGGGGGTGGCTACACCTTC
cdr3_aa: CASSFGGGYTF

d_call: .
clone_size: once
v_call: TRBV23-1
j_call: TRBJ2-7
cdr3_nt: TGCGCCAGCAGTCAATTAAACAGGGGGGGGTACGAGCAGTACTTC
cdr3_aa: CASSQLNRGGYEQYF

d_call: TRBD2
clone_size: .
v_call: TRBV6-1
j_call: TRBJ2-1
cdr3_nt: TGTGCCAGCAGTGAACGGGCTCCTCTAGCGGCGATCTACAATGAGCAGTTCTTC
cdr3_aa: CASSERAPLAAIYNEQFF

d_call: .
clone_size: .
v_call: TRBV6-6
j_call: TRBJ1-1
cdr3_nt: TGTGCCAGCAGACACCTACAGGGAACCCAGGTTGAAGCTTTCTTT
cdr3_aa: CASRHLQGTQVEAFF

d_call: .
clone_size: .
v_call: TRBV5-6
j_call: TRBJ1-2
cdr3_nt: TGTGCCAGCAGCTTGGTGCGGGTGGGGGGCTACACCTTC
cdr3_aa: CASSLVRVGGYTF

d_call: TRBD1
clone_size: .
v_call: TRBV9
j_call: TRBJ1-1
cdr3_nt: TGTGCCAGCAGCGCGACAGGGAGGAACACTGAAGCTTTCTTT
cdr3_aa: CASSATGRNTEAFF

d_call: .
clone_size: .
v_call: TRBV5-1
j_call: TRBJ2-3
cdr3_nt: TGCGCCAGCACCCCCGGGGAGCGGTACACAGATACGCAGTATTTT
cdr3_aa: CASTPGERYTDTQYF

d_call: TRBD1
clone_size: once
v_call: TRBV6-5
j_call: TRBJ1-1
cdr3_nt: TGTGCCAGCAGCTCAGGGGGGGAGGACACTGAAGCTTTCTTT
cdr3_aa: CASSSGGEDTEAFF

d_call: .
clone_size: .
v_call: TRBV19
j_call: TRBJ1-1
cdr3_nt: TGTGCCAGTAGTAGCGGAGCCATGAACACTGAAGCTTTCTTT
cdr3_aa: CASSSGAMNTEAFF

d_call: .
clone_size: .
v_call: TRBV7-9
j_call: TRBJ2-3
cdr3_nt: TGTGCCAGCAGCTTAAGGGGGTCTAGCACAGATACGCAGTATTTT
cdr3_aa: CASSLRGSSTDTQYF

d_call: TRBD1
clone_size: .
v_call: TRBV10-3
j_call: TRBJ2-2
cdr3_nt: TGTGCCATCAGTGAGTCCCAGTGGACAGGGCCCCCCGGGGAGCTGTTTTTT
cdr3_aa: CAISESQWTGPPGELFF

d_call: TRBD2
clone_size: .
v_call: TRBV6-1
j_call: TRBJ2-2
cdr3_nt: TGTGCCAGCAGTGGCCAACTAGCGGGAGCCCCCGGGGAGCTGTTTTTT
cdr3_aa: CASSGQLAGAPGELFF

d_call: .
clone_size: few
v_call: TRBV5-8
j_call: TRBJ2-1
cdr3_nt: TGTGCCAGCAGCTTGGGGGGCTCCTACCACAATGAGCAGTTCTTC
cdr3_aa: CASSLGGSYHNEQFF

d_call: .
clone_size: few
v_call: TRBV6-1
j_call: TRBJ2-1
cdr3_nt: TGTGCCAGCAGTTACCCGGATGAGCAGTTCTTC
cdr3_aa: CASSYPDEQFF

d_call: TRBD1
clone_size: .
v_call: TRBV11-2
j_call: TRBJ1-4
cdr3_nt: TGTGCCAGCAGCTTGATGGACAGGTTAAATGAAAAACTGTTTTTT
cdr3_aa: CASSLMDRLNEKLFF

d_call: TRBD1
clone_size: .
v_call: TRBV5-4
j_call: TRBJ1-2
cdr3_nt: TGTGCCAGCAGCGCTGGACAGGGGGTTTATGGCTACACCTTC
cdr3_aa: CASSAGQGVYGYTF

d_call: .
clone_size: few
v_call: TRBV19
j_call: TRBJ2-7
cdr3_nt: TGTGCCAGTAGTACCACGTTGTCCTACGAGCAGTACTTC
cdr3_aa: CASSTTLSYEQYF

d_call: .
clone_size: .
v_call: TRBV5-6
j_call: TRBJ2-7
cdr3_nt: TGTGCCAGCAGCGGAGGACCGGGACCCCTCCCCTACGAGCAGTACTTC
cdr3_aa: CASSGGPGPLPYEQYF

d_call: .
clone_size: .
v_call: TRBV7-9
j_call: TRBJ1-1
cdr3_nt: TGTGCCAGCAGCACTCACGTACCAGCTTTCTTT
cdr3_aa: CASSTHVPAFF

d_call: .
clone_size: .
v_call: TRBV9
j_call: TRBJ2-3
cdr3_nt: TGTGCCAGCAGCGCACAGCAGGGGTGGCCCAGCACAGATACGCAGTATTTT
cdr3_aa: CASSAQQGWPSTDTQYF

d_call: .
clone_size: .
v_call: TRBV7-3
j_call: TRBJ1-1
cdr3_nt: TGTGCCAGCAGCTCTACCAGGGGAAACACTGAAGCTTTCTTT
cdr3_aa: CASSSTRGNTEAFF

d_call: .
clone_size: few
v_call: TRBV10-3
j_call: TRBJ1-5
cdr3_nt: TGTGCCATCAGTGAGTCGGATACAGGGCTCTATCAGCCCCAGCATTTT
cdr3_aa: CAISESDTGLYQPQHF